Following are 28 T cell receptor beta chains from one sample sequenced in a study of cytomegalovirus exposure and HLA in healthy donors. This PCR relied on a set of 60 Vbeta primers and 13 Jbeta primers. Profiled with immunoSEQ multiplex PCR; TCRdb holds only in-frame clones, not every one. The table includes about 140,000 clones, roughly 85% detected once. The source material was PBMCs. Receptors were obtained from a male donor in good health and CMV-seronegative.

V and J are TRBV6-1 and TRBJ2-7, with D unclear. The length of the CDR3 is 11 residues. CDR1 and CDR2 (germline): MNHNS, SASEGT. This CDR3 is CALGNSYEQYF. In nucleotides, the CDR3 is TGTGCTTTGGGCAACTCCTACGAGCAGTACTTC.

The J gene is TRBJ1-5, the V gene TRBV2; no reliable D call. V was pared by 7 bases and J by 3 bases, with 13 bases between. CDR1 and CDR2 (germline): SNHLY, FYNNEI. The CDR3 spans 14 residues. CDR3 in amino acids: CASKEQLPNQPQHF. CDR3 nucleotides: TGTGCCAGCAAGGAGCAGTTGCCCAATCAGCCCCAGCATTTT.

This CDR3 is CASSPPGDSLVANYGYTF. The CDR3 region has the DNA TGTGCCAGCAGCCCCCCGGGGGACAGCCTTGTAGCTAACTATGGCTACACCTTC. The gene calls are TRBV7-9 and TRBJ1-2, with TRBD1 matching over 7 bases. The germline gives CDR1 SEHNR, CDR2 FQNEAQ (reference sequence). The CDR3 runs to 18 residues. Trimming at V came to 5 bases and at J to 0 bases, leaving 15 bases not matched to a gene.

This sequence joins TRBV27 and TRBJ2-7, with TRBD1 as a possible D gene (6 bases). CDR3 length: 15 amino acids. Germline V gene data show CDR1 as MNHEY and CDR2 as SMNVEV (reference sequence). V was trimmed by 1 base and J by 3 bases, leaving 13 bases between them. The CDR3 DNA follows: TGTGCCAGCAGTTTATGGGGGCTAGGCCACTACGAGCAGTACTTC. Translated, it gives CASSLWGLGHYEQYF.

This clone was detected once. The CDR3 nucleotides are TGCGCCAGCAGCCAGGCCGGGACAGGGAAGGCTGAGCAGTTCTTC. Encoded protein: CASSQAGTGKAEQFF. The chain couples TRBV4-1 to TRBJ2-1, with 9 bases that match TRBD1. Germline assignment: CDR1 MGHRA and CDR2 YSYEKL. With V trimmed by 3 bases and J by 9 bases, 9 bases remained unmatched. The CDR3 runs to 15 residues.

The gene calls are TRBV5-1 and TRBJ2-1; D remains unclear. Germline V gene lookup returns CDR1 SGHRS and CDR2 YFSETQ. The CDR3 totals 12 residues. V was trimmed by 4 bases and J by 1 base, leaving 3 bases between them. CDR3 in DNA: TGCGCCAGCAGCGCGTCCTACAATGAGCAGTTCTTC. Its protein product is CASSASYNEQFF.

The chain has TRBV15 and TRBJ2-3, with TRBD2 identical over 7 bases. Losses at the gene ends were 6 bases for V and 2 bases for J; bases not matched to a gene: 5. Germline CDR1 reads LNHNV; CDR2 reads YYDKDF (reference sequence). The CDR3 sequence is 14 residues long. CDR3 DNA: TGTGCCACCAGTAAACGGGGGGTCACAGATACGCAGTATTTT. Translating gives CATSKRGVTDTQYF.

The rearrangement uses TRBV28 and TRBJ2-2, with 8 bases that match TRBD2. Looked up from germline, CDR1 is MDHEN and CDR2 is SYDVKM. There are 16 residues in the CDR3. V gave up 5 bases and J gave up 1 base; unmatched junction bases: 6. The CDR3 here is CASSPPGLVNTGELFF. The CDR3 DNA sequence: TGTGCCAGCAGTCCACCGGGACTAGTGAACACCGGGGAGCTGTTTTTT.

The genes are TRBV7-8 and TRBJ1-2, with 7 bases identical to TRBD1. The CDR3 extends over 14 amino acids. CDR1 and CDR2 (germline): SGHVS, FQNEAQ. After removal of 5 bases from V and 4 bases from J, the junction contained 7 bases not matched to a gene. CDR3 amino acids: CASSTTGSSYGYTF. The CDR3 nucleotides are TGTGCCAGCAGCACGACAGGGTCCTCCTATGGCTACACCTTC.

This chain links TRBV10-3 with TRBJ2-2; 7 nucleotides agree with TRBD2. The CDR3 extends over 15 amino acids. The trim removed 8 bases at V and 3 bases at J, leaving 9 bases unmatched. Germline CDR1 is ENHRY and CDR2 is SYGVKD. The CDR3 loop is CAIGAWTRDTGELFF. As DNA, the CDR3 is TGTGCCATCGGTGCTTGGACTAGGGACACCGGGGAGCTGTTTTTT.

The chain uses TRBV7-3 and TRBJ2-7; a weak D match, TRBD1 (6 bases). The CDR3 sequence is 14 residues long. Trimming took 2 bases from V and 2 from J, leaving 10 bases between them. From germline, CDR1 is SGHTA and CDR2 FQGTGA. This CDR3 reads CASSLVPGAYEQYF. In nucleotides, the CDR3 is TGTGCCAGCAGCTTAGTCCCAGGGGCCTACGAGCAGTACTTC.

CDR3 nucleotides: TGTGCCAGCAGTGGCCCTGGGACATCTCAAGAGACCCAGTACTTC. This sequence encodes CASSGPGTSQETQYF. The rearrangement uses TRBV6-1 and TRBJ2-5, with D possibly being TRBD1 (6 bases). From germline, CDR1 is MNHNS and CDR2 SASEGT. Deletions cut 4 bases from V and 2 bases from J, with 14 bases between. This CDR3 contains 15 residues.

The chain carries TRBV5-8 and TRBJ2-1, with TRBD2 as a possible D gene (7 bases). Trimming took 1 base from V and 7 from J, leaving 15 bases between them. This CDR3 contains 15 residues. Germline V gene data show CDR1 as SGHTS and CDR2 as YDEGEE. The CDR3 loop is CASSLMGGGINEQFF. The CDR3, as DNA: TGTGCCAGCAGCTTGATGGGGGGGGGCATAAATGAGCAGTTCTTC.

The gene calls are TRBV7-2 and TRBJ2-7, with TRBD2 matching 10 bases. V shed 1 base and J 4 bases; nucleotides not matched to a gene: 7. CDR1 and CDR2 from the germline V gene are SGHTA and FQGNSA. CDR3 length: 16 residues. CDR3 nucleotides: TGTGCCAGCAGCTTAGTCCCGACAGCGGGGGGGTACGAGCAGTACTTC. Translating it yields CASSLVPTAGGYEQYF.

There are a few counts of this clone. The chain joins TRBV7-3 to TRBJ2-2, with TRBD1 identical over 8 bases. The CDR3 sequence is 17 residues long. Per the germline V gene, CDR1 is SGHTA and CDR2 is FQGTGA. V lost 2 bases, J lost 6 bases, and 11 bases stayed unmatched. The CDR3, as DNA: TGTGCCAGCAGCTTATCTGGCAGGGGGCTAATATCCGGGGAGCTGTTTTTT. Its protein is CASSLSGRGLISGELFF.

This clone was counted only a few times. The genes are TRBV18 and TRBJ2-3; TRBD2 matches at 11 bases. After removal of 3 bases from V and 2 bases from J, the junction contained 7 bases not matched to a gene. CDR1 and CDR2 (germline): KGHSH, LQKENI. The CDR3 sequence is 17 residues long. The DNA of the CDR3 is TGTGCCAGCTCACCCGTCCTAGCGGGGGGCGACACAGATACGCAGTATTTT. Translating it yields CASSPVLAGGDTDTQYF.

The chain recombines TRBV5-6 with TRBJ2-5; 9 bases agree with TRBD1. There are 13 residues in the CDR3. V lost 9 bases and J lost 5; bases outside the gene matches: 8. The germline gives CDR1 SGHDT, CDR2 YYEEEE. The CDR3 region has the DNA TGTGCCACAAAACGCGGACAGGGGGAGACCCAGTACTTC. This codes for CATKRGQGETQYF.

The CDR3 sequence: CASSPRDRGMRVGTDTQYF. CDR3 nucleotide sequence: TGTGCCAGCAGCCCCAGGGACAGGGGGATGAGGGTCGGCACAGATACGCAGTATTTT. The chain is built from TRBV11-3 and TRBJ2-3, with TRBD1 matching 11 bases. CDR1 is SGHNT, CDR2 YENEEA, per germline. The V segment lost 5 bases and the J segment 1 base; nucleotides outside the gene matches: 14. CDR3 length: 19 amino acids.

The chain recombines TRBV7-9 with TRBJ2-3, with a tentative D call TRBD2 (6 bases). From germline, CDR1 is SEHNR and CDR2 FQNEAQ (reference sequence). The CDR3 is 17 residues long. The V gene lost 5 bases and the J gene lost 4 bases, with 22 bases spanning the gap. The chain's CDR3 is CASSPKWGPTGADTQYF. As DNA, the CDR3 is TGTGCCAGCAGCCCGAAATGGGGTCCGACGGGGGCAGATACGCAGTATTTT.

This sequence joins TRBV11-2 and TRBJ2-1; D perhaps matches TRBD1 (5 bases). Between the trimmed V and J ends, which lost 5 bases and 0 bases, there was a span of 11 bases. In germline, CDR1 is SGHAT, CDR2 FQNNGV. CDR3 length equals 15 residues. Written as DNA, the CDR3 is TGTGCCAGCAGCGCGATAAGGGGCTCCTACAATGAGCAGTTCTTC. Translation: CASSAIRGSYNEQFF.

The chain uses TRBV7-9 and TRBJ2-5; 7 bases map to TRBD2. V lost 6 bases and J lost 2; bases outside the gene matches: 9. The germline gives CDR1 SEHNR, CDR2 FQNEAQ (reference sequence). The CDR3 extends over 15 amino acids. In DNA form, the CDR3 reads TGTGCCAGCAGTCGTCCCTCTAGCGGACAAGAGACCCAGTACTTC. Protein product: CASSRPSSGQETQYF. Combining the CDR3 with reference TRBV7-9 and TRBJ2-5 gives the whole variable domain DTGVSQNPRHKITKRGQNVTFRCDPISEHNRLYWYRQTLGQGPEFLTYFQNEAQLEKSRLLSDRFSAERPKGSFSTLEIQRTEQGDSAMYLCASSRPSSGQETQYFGPGTRLLVL.

V and J are TRBV7-8 and TRBJ2-6; 7 nucleotides agree with TRBD1. This CDR3 spans 16 amino acids. Germline V gene lookup returns CDR1 SGHVS and CDR2 FQNEAQ. V lost 5 bases and J lost 4; bases outside the gene matches: 8. The CDR3 coding sequence is TGTGCCAGCAGCCTGCACCGGGACAGCGGGGCCAACGTCCTGACTTTC. Its translation is CASSLHRDSGANVLTF.

This clone was seen only a few times. The chain employs TRBV18 and TRBJ2-3; 7 nucleotides match TRBD1. Germline V lookup: CDR1 KGHSH, CDR2 LQKENI. J was trimmed by 6 bases and V by 3 bases; bases with no gene match: 9. This CDR3 comprises 15 residues. CDR3 bases: TGTGCCAGCTCACCGCGGACAGGTGGGCAGGATACGCAGTATTTT. Protein sequence: CASSPRTGGQDTQYF.

This clone was recorded a few times. The V and J genes are TRBV5-1 and TRBJ1-4; TRBD1 is a possible D gene (5 bases). Trimming pared 4 bases from V and 8 bases from J, leaving 21 bases between. Looked up from germline, CDR1 is SGHRS and CDR2 is YFSETQ. The CDR3 covers 16 residues. DNA for the CDR3: TGCGCCAGCAGCCCTACGGGCGGGACTTCGAACGAAAAACTGTTTTTT. Residues: CASSPTGGTSNEKLFF.

The gene calls are TRBV6-5 and TRBJ1-1; D perhaps matches TRBD1 (6 bases). V lost 10 bases to trimming and J lost 5 bases, with 11 bases between them. Germline CDR1 MNHEY, CDR2 SVGAGI. The CDR3 covers 11 residues. DNA for the CDR3: TGTGCCACCACCAGGGGAACTGAAGCTTTCTTT. This codes for CATTRGTEAFF.

This sequence joins TRBV10-3 and TRBJ2-1; 8 bases line up with TRBD2. The V gene end was trimmed by 0 bases and the J gene end by 4 bases; junction bases not matched to a gene: 8. From germline, CDR1 is ENHRY and CDR2 SYGVKD. This CDR3 comprises 17 residues. The CDR3 sequence: CAISESPASGFYNEQFF. CDR3 DNA: TGTGCCATCAGTGAGTCCCCCGCTAGCGGGTTTTACAATGAGCAGTTCTTC.

The gene calls are TRBV6-5 and TRBJ2-3, with TRBD1 identical over 7 bases. The CDR3 is 14 amino acids. The V gene end was trimmed by 6 bases and the J gene end by 2 bases; junction bases not matched to a gene: 5. Germline V lookup: CDR1 MNHEY, CDR2 SVGAGI. The CDR3 nucleotides read TGTGCCAGCAGAACGGGACAGTTCACAGATACGCAGTATTTT. It codes for CASRTGQFTDTQYF.

This chain uses TRBV5-1 with TRBJ2-2; TRBD1 matches at 10 bases. J was trimmed by 6 bases and V by 4 bases; bases with no gene match: 6. The germline V gene encodes CDR1 SGHRS and CDR2 YFSETQ. The length of the CDR3 is 15 residues. CDR3 in DNA: TGCGCCAGCAGCGCTGGGACAGGGGTTGCCGGGGAGCTGTTTTTT. This encodes CASSAGTGVAGELFF.